Listed below are T cell receptor beta chains from one sample, sequenced in a study of neurological immune-mediated disorders. Each CDR3 protein gets one entry after TCRdb re-called the 5' RACE reads with MiXCR. Of about 59,000 distinct CDR3 sequences detected, around 3.5% appear once; the ten largest clones hold approximately 3.3%. Sequencing was performed on PBMCs. Receptor source: a woman aged 25 to 39 with multiple sclerosis. Each CDR3 is given without its conserved first and last residue. Each record gives: V gene, J gene, CDR3 protein.

>TRBV7-9|TRBJ1-5
ATSDQPQH
>TRBV28|TRBJ1-4
ASSPGTGVYEKLF
>TRBV5-1|TRBJ1-1
ASSHGTGGLTEAF
>TRBV12-3/TRBV12-4|TRBJ1-6
ASSPRTGNSPLN
>TRBV7-3|TRBJ2-3
ASSQDRDRATDTQY
>TRBV4-1|TRBJ1-2
ASSQVAPSYGYT
>TRBV20-1|TRBJ2-7
SARETASAGWGDEQY
>TRBV14|TRBJ1-2
ASSQGTYGYT
>TRBV15|TRBJ1-5
ATSRGNRPNQPQH
>TRBV5-1|TRBJ2-1
ASSIWTGRNNEQF
>TRBV27|TRBJ2-7
ASSFGGAWY
>TRBV7-9|TRBJ2-3
ASSSSGKLTDTQY
>TRBV18|TRBJ1-5
ASSTGRDSNQPQH
>TRBV20-1|TRBJ1-5
SASGGVRRQPQH
>TRBV21-1|TRBJ2-1
ASSSRQRSYNEQF
>TRBV20-1|TRBJ1-1
SAQKGGTEAF
>TRBV15|TRBJ2-2
ATSRDRQQGDTGELF
>TRBV9|TRBJ2-7
ASSVGPDSTYEQY